The TCR beta chain under discussion was sequenced for a study of tumor-infiltrating lymphocytes in localized non-small cell lung cancer. This CDR3 region has 15 residues. V gave up 4 bases and J gave up 0 bases, with 9 bases separating them. Germline CDR1 reads SGHTA; CDR2 reads FQGNSA. The table came from immunoSEQ multiplex PCR; TCRdb's copy has only in-frame clones and leaves some out. The sample lists about 12,000 clones, more than 75% occurring once. This receptor was identified in a human donor with non-small cell lung cancer. J is TRBJ2-2 and V is TRBV7-2; D is unresolved. The sequenced sample was uninvolved lung tissue not adjacent to the tumor. CDR3 residues: CASSSWSANTGELFF. The CDR3 nucleotides are TGTGCCAGCAGCTCTTGGAGCGCGAACACCGGGGAGCTGTTTTTT.